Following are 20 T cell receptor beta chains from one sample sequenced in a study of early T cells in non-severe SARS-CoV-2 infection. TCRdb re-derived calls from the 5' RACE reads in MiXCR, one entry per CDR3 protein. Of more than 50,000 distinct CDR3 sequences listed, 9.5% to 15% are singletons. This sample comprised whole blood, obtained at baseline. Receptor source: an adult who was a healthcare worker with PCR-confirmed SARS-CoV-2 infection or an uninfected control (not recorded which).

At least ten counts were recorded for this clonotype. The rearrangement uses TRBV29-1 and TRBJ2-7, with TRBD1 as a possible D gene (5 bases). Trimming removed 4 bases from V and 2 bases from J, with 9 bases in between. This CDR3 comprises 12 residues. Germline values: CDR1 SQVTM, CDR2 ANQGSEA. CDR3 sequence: CSVADRAYEQYF. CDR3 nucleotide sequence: TGCAGCGTTGCTGACAGAGCCTACGAGCAGTACTTC.

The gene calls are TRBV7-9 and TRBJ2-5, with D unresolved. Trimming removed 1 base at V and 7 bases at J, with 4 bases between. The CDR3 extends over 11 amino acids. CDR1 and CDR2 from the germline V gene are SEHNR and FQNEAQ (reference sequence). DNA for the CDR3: TGTGCCAGCAGCTTAGGGGGGACCCAGTACTTC. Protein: CASSLGGTQYF.

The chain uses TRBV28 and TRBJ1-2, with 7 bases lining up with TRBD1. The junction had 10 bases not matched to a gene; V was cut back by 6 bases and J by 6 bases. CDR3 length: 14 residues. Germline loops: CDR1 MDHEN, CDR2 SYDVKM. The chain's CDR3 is CASSLEDRVDGYTF. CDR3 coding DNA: TGTGCCAGCAGCCTGGAAGACAGGGTAGATGGCTACACCTTC.

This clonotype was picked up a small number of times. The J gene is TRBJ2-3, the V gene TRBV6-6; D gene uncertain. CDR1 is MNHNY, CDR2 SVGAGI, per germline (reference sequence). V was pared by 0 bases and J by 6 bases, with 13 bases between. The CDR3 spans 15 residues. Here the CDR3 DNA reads TGTGCCAGCAGTTACTCCAGCAGCCGTCTTGATACGCAGTATTTT. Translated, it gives CASSYSSSRLDTQYF.

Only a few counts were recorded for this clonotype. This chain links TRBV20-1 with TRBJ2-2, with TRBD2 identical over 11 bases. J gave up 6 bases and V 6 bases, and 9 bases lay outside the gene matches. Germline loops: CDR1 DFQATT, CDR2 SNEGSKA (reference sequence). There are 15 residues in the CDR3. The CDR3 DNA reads TGCAGTGCGGAAACTAGCGGGAGTGGCTCCGGGGAGCTGTTTTTT. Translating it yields CSAETSGSGSGELFF.

CDR3 coding DNA: TGTGCCAGCAGCCCCAAGGGAGCCGGGGAGCTGTTTTTT. It is translated as CASSPKGAGELFF. The chain is built from TRBV7-6 and TRBJ2-2; a weak D match, TRBD2 (5 bases). The CDR3 extends over 13 amino acids. CDR1 is SGHVS and CDR2 is FNYEAQ in the germline V gene. Trimming left V 5 bases short and J 6 bases short, with 10 bases between.

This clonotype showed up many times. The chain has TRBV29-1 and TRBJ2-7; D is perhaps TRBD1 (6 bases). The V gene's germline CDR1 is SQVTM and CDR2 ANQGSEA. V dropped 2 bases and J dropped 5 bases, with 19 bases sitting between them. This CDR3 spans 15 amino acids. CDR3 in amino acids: CSVERGTGLKNEQYF. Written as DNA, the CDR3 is TGCAGCGTTGAAAGGGGAACAGGGCTAAAAAACGAGCAGTACTTC.

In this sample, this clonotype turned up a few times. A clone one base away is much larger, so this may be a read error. CDR3: CAGSLEGSNEQFF. As DNA, the CDR3 is TGCGCCGGCAGCTTGGAGGGGAGCAATGAGCAGTTCTTC. The chain combines TRBV5-1 with TRBJ2-1, with a tentative D call TRBD2 (6 bases). Germline values: CDR1 SGHRS, CDR2 YFSETQ. This CDR3 is 13 amino acids long.

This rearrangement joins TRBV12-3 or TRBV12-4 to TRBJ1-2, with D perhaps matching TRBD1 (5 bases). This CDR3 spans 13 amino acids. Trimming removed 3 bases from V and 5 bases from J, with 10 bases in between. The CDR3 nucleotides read TGTGCCAGCAGTTTGGGGGACGTTTATGGCTACACCTTC. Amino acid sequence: CASSLGDVYGYTF.

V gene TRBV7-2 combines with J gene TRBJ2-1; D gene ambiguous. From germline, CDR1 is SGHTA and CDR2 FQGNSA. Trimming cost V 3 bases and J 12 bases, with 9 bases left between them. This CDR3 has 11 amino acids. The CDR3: CASSFSQVQFF. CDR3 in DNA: TGTGCCAGCAGCTTTTCCCAGGTGCAGTTCTTC.

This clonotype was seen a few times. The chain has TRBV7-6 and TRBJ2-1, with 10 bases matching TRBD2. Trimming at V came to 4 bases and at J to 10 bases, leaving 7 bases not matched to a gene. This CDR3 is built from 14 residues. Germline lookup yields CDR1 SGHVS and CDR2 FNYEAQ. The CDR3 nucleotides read TGTGCCAGCAGCTCTAGCGGGAGAGTTCTCGAGCAGTTCTTC. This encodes CASSSSGRVLEQFF.

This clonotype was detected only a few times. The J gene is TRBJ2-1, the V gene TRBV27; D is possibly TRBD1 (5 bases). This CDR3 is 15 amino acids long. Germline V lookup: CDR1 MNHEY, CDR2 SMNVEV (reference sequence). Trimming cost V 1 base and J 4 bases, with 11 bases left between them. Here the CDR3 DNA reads TGTGCCAGCAGTTTATTAGGGGCCCAATACAATGAGCAGTTCTTC. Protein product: CASSLLGAQYNEQFF.

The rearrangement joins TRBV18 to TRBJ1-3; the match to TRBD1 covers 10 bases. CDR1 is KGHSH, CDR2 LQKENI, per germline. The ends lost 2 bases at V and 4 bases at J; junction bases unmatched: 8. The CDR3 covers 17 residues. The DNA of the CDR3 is TGTGCCAGCTCACCATTGGGACAGGGGAAACCAGGAAACACCATATATTTT. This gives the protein CASSPLGQGKPGNTIYF.

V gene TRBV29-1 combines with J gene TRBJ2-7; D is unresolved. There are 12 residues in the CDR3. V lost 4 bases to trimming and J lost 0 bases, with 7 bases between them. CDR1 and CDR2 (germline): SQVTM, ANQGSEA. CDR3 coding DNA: TGCAGCGTTGGTAGGAGCTCCTACGAGCAGTACTTC. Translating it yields CSVGRSSYEQYF.

The CDR3 loop reads CASGVRGGNYGYTF. In nucleotides, the CDR3 is TGTGCCAGCGGTGTCAGGGGGGGTAACTATGGCTACACCTTC. This chain links TRBV27 with TRBJ1-2; TRBD1 aligns across 7 bases. V was pared by 8 bases and J by 1 base, with 7 bases of the junction left unmatched. Germline assignment: CDR1 MNHEY and CDR2 SMNVEV (reference sequence). CDR3 size: 14 residues.

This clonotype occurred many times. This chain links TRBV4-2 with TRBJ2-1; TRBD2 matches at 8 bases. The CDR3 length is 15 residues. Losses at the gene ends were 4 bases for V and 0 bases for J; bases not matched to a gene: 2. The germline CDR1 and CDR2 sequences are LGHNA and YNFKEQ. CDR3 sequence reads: CASSLGTSSYNEQFF. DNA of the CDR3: TGTGCCAGCAGCCTGGGGACTAGCTCCTACAATGAGCAGTTCTTC.

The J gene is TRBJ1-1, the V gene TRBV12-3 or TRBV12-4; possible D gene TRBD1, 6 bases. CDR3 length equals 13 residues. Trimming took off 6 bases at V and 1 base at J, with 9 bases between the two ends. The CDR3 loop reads CASRRQENTEAFF. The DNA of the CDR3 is TGTGCCAGCAGACGACAGGAGAACACTGAAGCTTTCTTT.

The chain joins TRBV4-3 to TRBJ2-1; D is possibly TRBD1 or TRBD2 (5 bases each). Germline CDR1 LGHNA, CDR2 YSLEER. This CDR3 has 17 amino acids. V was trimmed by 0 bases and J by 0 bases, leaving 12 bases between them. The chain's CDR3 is CASSQDRGPSSYNEQFF. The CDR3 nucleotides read TGCGCCAGCAGCCAAGATCGGGGACCGAGCTCCTACAATGAGCAGTTCTTC.

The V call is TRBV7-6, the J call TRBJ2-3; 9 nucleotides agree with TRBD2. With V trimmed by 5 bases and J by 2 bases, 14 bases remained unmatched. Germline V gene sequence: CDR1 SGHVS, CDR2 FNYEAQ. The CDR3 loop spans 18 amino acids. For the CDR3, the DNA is TGTGCCAGCAGCCCTCAGGGGGATAGGACTAGCGTCACAGATACGCAGTATTTT. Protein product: CASSPQGDRTSVTDTQYF.

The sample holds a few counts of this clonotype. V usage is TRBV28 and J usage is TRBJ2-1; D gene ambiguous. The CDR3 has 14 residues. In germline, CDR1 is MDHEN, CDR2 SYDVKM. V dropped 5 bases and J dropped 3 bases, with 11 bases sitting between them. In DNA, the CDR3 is TGTGCCAGCAGTCCACCGCAGAACTACAATGAGCAGTTCTTC. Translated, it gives CASSPPQNYNEQFF.